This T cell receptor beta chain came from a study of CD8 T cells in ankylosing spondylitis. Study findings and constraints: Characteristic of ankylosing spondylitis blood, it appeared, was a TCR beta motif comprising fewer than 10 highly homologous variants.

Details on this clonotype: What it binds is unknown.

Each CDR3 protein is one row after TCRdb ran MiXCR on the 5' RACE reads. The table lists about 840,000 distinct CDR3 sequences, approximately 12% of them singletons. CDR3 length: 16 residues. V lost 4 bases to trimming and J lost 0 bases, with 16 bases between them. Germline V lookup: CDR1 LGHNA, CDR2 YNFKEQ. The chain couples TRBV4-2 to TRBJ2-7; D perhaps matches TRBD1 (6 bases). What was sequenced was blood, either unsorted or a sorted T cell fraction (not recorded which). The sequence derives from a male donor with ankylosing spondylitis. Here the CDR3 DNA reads TGTGCCAGCAGCCCGTACGGGAACAGGGTCTCCTACGAGCAGTACTTC. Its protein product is CASSPYGNRVSYEQYF.